The T cell receptor beta chain described here comes from a study of shared clonotypes between healthy human individuals. Study at large: Sampling drew on donors who were a couple of women and three men aged 18 to 49. Every donor yielded three CD4 naive, three CD4 memory, two CD8 naive and one CD8 memory plate.

Study results and limitations: Larger estimated richness was generally seen in naive subsets than in memory subsets.

Genomic DNA belonging to each subset was distributed in equal measure over several immunoSEQ plates. This table comes from immunoSEQ multiplex PCR, and its TCRdb copy is limited to in-frame clones, with some not included. The sample shows around 2.5 million clones, approximately 93% of them seen only once. Germline V gene sequence: CDR1 MRHNA, CDR2 SNTAGT. Trimming took 8 bases from V and 2 from J; bases not matched to a gene: 13. CDR3 size: 17 residues. A note on this clone: What it binds is unknown.

J is TRBJ2-3 and V is TRBV6-4, with TRBD2 identical over 10 bases. The source is a man between 18 and 29 years old in good health. Some clones in this sample may be carry-over from other donors' samples. Sequenced: naive CD4+ T cells from PBMCs. As for subset: CD45RA+ positively selected. The CDR3 loop reads CASSPMVAGGATDTQYF. CDR3 DNA: TGTGCCAGCTCCCCGATGGTAGCGGGAGGAGCCACAGATACGCAGTATTTT.